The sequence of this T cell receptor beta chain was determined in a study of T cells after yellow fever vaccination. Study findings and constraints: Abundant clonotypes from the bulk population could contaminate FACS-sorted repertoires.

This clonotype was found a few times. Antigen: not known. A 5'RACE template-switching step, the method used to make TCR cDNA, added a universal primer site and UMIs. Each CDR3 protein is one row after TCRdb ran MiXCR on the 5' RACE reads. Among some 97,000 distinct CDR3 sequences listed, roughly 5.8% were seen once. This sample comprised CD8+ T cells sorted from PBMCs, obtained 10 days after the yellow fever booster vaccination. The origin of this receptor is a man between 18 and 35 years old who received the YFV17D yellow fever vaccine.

This chain's CDR3 is CASSYSQGSGTDTQYF. For the CDR3, the DNA is TGTGCCAGCAGTTACTCGCAGGGGAGTGGCACAGATACGCAGTATTTT. The J gene is TRBJ2-3, the V gene TRBV6-6, with D maybe TRBD1 (6 bases). Per the germline V gene, CDR1 is MNHNY and CDR2 is SVGAGI (reference sequence). CDR3 length: 16 amino acids. V dropped 0 bases and J dropped 1 base, with 11 bases sitting between them.